These 30 T cell receptor beta chains were sequenced from one sample in a study of identical twins. A single record per CDR3 protein comes from TCRdb applying MiXCR to the 5' RACE reads. The table records just under 550,000 distinct CDR3 sequences, 13% to 15% of them present only once. These data were also reused for a study on yellow fever vaccine responses in identical twins.

Sequences were obtained from CD4+ T cells sorted from blood. These receptors were taken from a woman aged 18-35 years in good health.

This chain joins TRBV5-5 and TRBJ2-2; 8 nucleotides line up with TRBD2. Losses at the gene ends were 3 bases for V and 2 bases for J; bases not matched to a gene: 6. Germline CDR1 and CDR2: SGHKS and YYEKEE (reference sequence). The CDR3 is 16 amino acids. CDR3 nucleotides: TGTGCCAGCAGCTCTAAGCGGGAGCCTAACACCGGGGAGCTGTTTTTT. This gives the protein CASSSKREPNTGELFF.

This chain uses TRBV6-4 with TRBJ1-2; 7 bases fit TRBD1. Trimming took 2 bases from V and 5 from J; bases not matched to a gene: 2. Germline assignment: CDR1 MRHNA and CDR2 SNTAGT. The CDR3 contains 13 residues. The CDR3 coding sequence is TGTGCCAGCAGTGACCGACAGGGTTATGGCTACACCTTC. Translating it yields CASSDRQGYGYTF.

This clonotype appeared a few times. The V gene is TRBV12-3 or TRBV12-4, the J gene TRBJ1-1, with a possible D match to TRBD1 (6 bases). This CDR3 is built from 14 residues. The ends were cut back, 6 bases at V and 9 bases at J, with 20 bases in the middle. The CDR3 DNA follows: TGTGCCAGCAGCCCTATCGGGTCCCGGGGGCAAGCTTTCTTT. Residues: CASSPIGSRGQAFF.

There are many counts of this clonotype. CDR3 in amino acids: CASSFEGSGTNTGELFF. The CDR3 bases are TGTGCCAGCAGTTTCGAGGGTTCGGGGACTAACACCGGGGAGCTGTTTTTT. The chain employs TRBV12-3 or TRBV12-4 and TRBJ2-2, with D tentatively TRBD2 (6 bases). V lost 3 bases, J lost 2 bases, and 16 bases lay in between. The CDR3 contains 17 residues.

This clonotype was detected only a few times. This chain connects TRBV20-1 to TRBJ2-4; D assignment may be TRBD1 or TRBD2 (6 bases each). Between the trimmed V and J ends, which lost 2 bases and 1 base, there was a span of 12 bases. This CDR3 is built from 15 residues. CDR1 and CDR2 (germline): DFQATT, SNEGSKA (reference sequence). CDR3 region: CSARFSGAAKNIQYF. The CDR3 DNA is TGCAGTGCTAGATTCTCGGGGGCGGCCAAAAACATTCAGTACTTC.

This clonotype came up a few times. The genes are TRBV18 and TRBJ1-4, with D perhaps TRBD1 (6 bases). The V end lost 3 bases, the J end lost 3 bases, and 8 bases lay between the germline ends. Per germline, CDR1 KGHSH and CDR2 LQKENI. This CDR3 region has 14 residues. CDR3 amino acids: CASSPGQPNEKLFF. CDR3 coding DNA: TGTGCCAGCTCACCCGGACAGCCTAATGAAAAACTGTTTTTT.

This clonotype was detected only a few times. The gene calls are TRBV20-1 and TRBJ2-3; D remains unclear. The CDR3 is made up of 15 amino acids. Germline V CDR1 and CDR2: DFQATT, SNEGSKA (reference sequence). The V and J ends lost 1 base and 0 bases respectively, with 11 bases between them. CDR3 region: CSARALTVSTDTQYF. The CDR3 coding sequence is TGCAGTGCTAGAGCCCTGACGGTTAGCACAGATACGCAGTATTTT.

The chain employs TRBV2 and TRBJ1-5; TRBD1 might be the D (6 bases). There are 18 residues in the CDR3. CDR1 is SNHLY, CDR2 FYNNEI, per germline. CDR3 nucleotides: TGTACCTGCAGTTTAGCCCCGTCACAGGGTAAAAACAATCAGCCCCAGCATTTT. Amino acids: CTCSLAPSQGKNNQPQHF.

This chain connects TRBV10-3 to TRBJ2-2; maybe TRBD1 (5 bases). There are 13 residues in the CDR3. Trimming cost V 6 bases and J 7 bases, with 12 bases left between them. Germline CDR1 is ENHRY and CDR2 is SYGVKD. CDR3 sequence reads: CAIRGQGIGELFF. In DNA form, the CDR3 reads TGTGCCATCAGGGGTCAGGGCATCGGGGAGCTGTTTTTT.

The chain employs TRBV11-2 and TRBJ2-3, with 8 bases lining up with TRBD2. Germline V gene data show CDR1 as SGHAT and CDR2 as FQNNGV. Trimming took 5 bases from V and 7 from J; bases not matched to a gene: 11. The CDR3 sequence is 15 residues long. The CDR3 DNA reads as TGTGCCAGCAGCCGGCGAGTAGCGGGACAAAATACGCAGTATTTT. Translated, it gives CASSRRVAGQNTQYF.

This rearrangement joins TRBV7-8 to TRBJ2-1, with D tentatively TRBD2 (7 bases). Germline CDR1 and CDR2: SGHVS and FQNEAQ. With 5 bases removed from V and 0 bases from J, the gap between germline ends came to 14 bases. The CDR3 is 16 amino acids. CDR3 bases: TGTGCCAGCAGCAAGGGGGGGCGGAGCTCCTACAATGAGCAGTTCTTC. Translating it yields CASSKGGRSSYNEQFF.

This clonotype was observed at least ten times. The chain uses TRBV19 and TRBJ2-1, with 8 bases lining up with TRBD2. CDR1 is LNHDA, CDR2 SQIVND, per germline (reference sequence). This CDR3 region has 14 residues. The trim removed 8 bases at V and 10 bases at J, leaving 13 bases unmatched. The CDR3 reads CASRETSAVGEQFF. CDR3 in DNA: TGTGCCAGTCGAGAGACTAGCGCGGTTGGGGAGCAGTTCTTC.

This clonotype was observed a handful of times. The chain recombines TRBV12-3 or TRBV12-4 with TRBJ1-5, with D uncertain. V lost 0 bases and J 4 bases, leaving 7 bases between the germline ends. The CDR3 is made up of 14 amino acids. The CDR3 DNA reads as TGTGCCAGCAGTTTAGCGCCAAGTAATCAGCCCCAGCATTTT. Translation gives CASSLAPSNQPQHF.

This clonotype has a handful of counts. The chain has TRBV7-9 and TRBJ2-7; no definite D call. This CDR3 is built from 14 residues. The germline V gene has CDR1 SEHNR and CDR2 FQNEAQ (reference sequence). V lost 1 base and J 2 bases, leaving 9 bases between the germline ends. CDR3 amino acids: CASSLDAEPYEQYF. In DNA, the CDR3 is TGTGCCAGCAGCTTAGACGCCGAACCCTACGAGCAGTACTTC. Supplemented by reference TRBV7-9 and TRBJ2-7, the full variable domain reads DTGVSQNPRHKITKRGQNVTFRCDPISEHNRLYWYRQTLGQGPEFLTYFQNEAQLEKSRLLSDRFSAERPKGSFSTLEIQRTEQGDSAMYLCASSLDAEPYEQYFGPGTRLTVT.

The rearrangement links TRBV11-2 to TRBJ2-1, with unresolved D. Germline CDR1 reads SGHAT; CDR2 reads FQNNGV. The ends were cut back, 1 base at V and 0 bases at J, with 10 bases in the middle. CDR3 length: 16 residues. The DNA for the CDR3 is TGTGCCAGCAGCTTAGCCCTACGTAGCTCCTACAATGAGCAGTTCTTC. This codes for CASSLALRSSYNEQFF.

This clonotype was counted between two and nine times. The V call is TRBV12-3 or TRBV12-4, the J call TRBJ1-2, with D uncertain. This CDR3 has 13 amino acids. Trimming left V 6 bases short and J 2 bases short, with 10 bases between. The CDR3 DNA is TGTGCCAGCAGCCCCGGGTTAAACTATGGCTACACCTTC. Translating gives CASSPGLNYGYTF.

This clonotype came up a few times. V usage is TRBV5-1 and J usage is TRBJ2-7, with 9 nucleotides matching TRBD1. After removal of 4 bases from V and 5 bases from J, the junction contained 7 bases not matched to a gene. Germline values: CDR1 SGHRS, CDR2 YFSETQ. The CDR3 is made up of 14 amino acids. The CDR3 reads CASSPGQGLHEQYV. The CDR3, as DNA: TGCGCCAGCAGCCCCGGACAGGGGTTGCACGAGCAGTACGTC.

The chain carries TRBV18 and TRBJ2-5, with a tentative D call TRBD1 (5 bases). Germline loops: CDR1 KGHSH, CDR2 LQKENI. V lost 9 bases, J lost 0 bases, and 14 bases lay in between. The CDR3 totals 14 residues. This CDR3 reads CASARTQYQETQYF. In DNA, the CDR3 is TGTGCCAGTGCTAGGACACAGTACCAAGAGACCCAGTACTTC.

This clonotype was recorded at least ten times. The J gene is TRBJ2-7, the V gene TRBV5-6; 7 bases agree with TRBD1. The CDR3 length is 12 residues. V shed 0 bases and J 6 bases; nucleotides not matched to a gene: 0. Germline CDR1 and CDR2: SGHDT and YYEEEE. This chain's CDR3 is CASSLDRGEQYF. The DNA for the CDR3 is TGTGCCAGCAGCTTGGACAGGGGCGAGCAGTACTTC.

This clonotype was observed a few times. J is TRBJ2-2 and V is TRBV12-3 or TRBV12-4; 8 positions match TRBD2. V was clipped by 5 bases and J by 7 bases; unmatched bases: 6. CDR3 length: 14 amino acids. Here the CDR3 DNA reads TGTGCCAGCAGTCCCGGGGGGGCCGGCGGGGAGCTGTTTTTT. Residues: CASSPGGAGGELFF.

The J gene is TRBJ2-7, the V gene TRBV19; no reliable D call. V lost 4 bases and J lost 4, with 11 bases in between. The CDR3 is made up of 13 amino acids. The germline V gene has CDR1 LNHDA and CDR2 SQIVND (reference sequence). The CDR3 sequence: CASSKRDGYEQYV. As DNA, the CDR3 is TGTGCCAGTAGTAAGCGAGACGGATACGAGCAGTACGTC.

J is TRBJ2-1 and V is TRBV5-6, with D uncertain. From germline, CDR1 is SGHDT and CDR2 YYEEEE. V shed 4 bases and J shed 7 bases, with 9 bases lying between them. The CDR3 has 12 residues. The CDR3 loop reads CASSILRNEQFF. The DNA of the CDR3 is TGTGCCAGCAGCATACTGAGGAATGAGCAGTTCTTC. Full variable domain (outside the CDR3, taken from reference TRBV5-6 and TRBJ2-1): DAGVTQSPTHLIKTRGQQVTLRCSPKSGHDTVSWYQQALGQGPQFIFQYYEEEERQRGNFPDRFSGHQFPNYSSELNVNALLLGDSALYLCASSILRNEQFFGPGTRLTVL.

CDR3 DNA: TGTGCCAGCAGCTTAGCAGGAGGCGAGCAGTACGTC. Translating it yields CASSLAGGEQYV. The V and J genes are TRBV11-2 and TRBJ2-7; perhaps TRBD2 as D (5 bases). This CDR3 is 12 amino acids long. Between the trimmed V and J ends, which lost 1 base and 6 bases, there was a span of 7 bases. The germline gives CDR1 SGHAT, CDR2 FQNNGV.

The chain joins TRBV5-1 to TRBJ2-2; D may be TRBD1 (6 bases). V was clipped by 1 base and J by 3 bases, with 10 bases between them. CDR1 is SGHRS, CDR2 YFSETQ, per germline. There are 15 residues in the CDR3. CDR3 amino acids: CASSLISGDTGELFF. CDR3 bases: TGCGCCAGCAGCTTGATTTCAGGGGACACCGGGGAGCTGTTTTTT.

This clonotype was detected ten times or more. V gene TRBV7-2 combines with J gene TRBJ2-1, with a tentative D call TRBD2 (7 bases). This CDR3 comprises 15 residues. CDR1 and CDR2 from the germline V gene are SGHTA and FQGNSA. Trimming removed 0 bases from V and 2 bases from J, with 8 bases in between. The CDR3 loop is CASSLAGGPYNEQFF. Written as DNA, the CDR3 is TGTGCCAGCAGCTTAGCCGGGGGGCCCTACAATGAGCAGTTCTTC.

The CDR3 sequence: CASSFHGQDYGYTF. The CDR3 DNA follows: TGTGCCAGCAGTTTCCACGGACAGGACTATGGCTACACCTTC. The rearrangement joins TRBV12-3 or TRBV12-4 to TRBJ1-2, with 7 bases fitting TRBD1. V trimming: 3 bases; J trimming: 3 bases; junction bases outside the gene matches: 4. The CDR3 has 14 residues.

This clonotype was detected ten times or more. The CDR3 region is CASSLFSRVDSPLHF. CDR3 DNA: TGTGCCAGCAGTTTATTCAGCAGGGTAGACTCACCCCTCCACTTT. The chain recombines TRBV28 with TRBJ1-6, with D possibly TRBD1 on 5 matching bases. The CDR3 is 15 amino acids. Per germline, CDR1 MDHEN and CDR2 SYDVKM. Trimming left V 1 base short and J 10 bases short, with 14 bases between.

The genes are TRBV20-1 and TRBJ2-3; 12 bases line up with TRBD2. The CDR3 spans 15 residues. The J segment lost 3 bases and the V segment lost 6 bases, leaving 7 bases of the junction unmatched. CDR1 and CDR2 (germline): DFQATT, SNEGSKA (reference sequence). CDR3 sequence reads: CSARRTSGTTDTQYF. For the CDR3, the DNA is TGCAGTGCCCGCCGGACTAGCGGGACAACAGATACGCAGTATTTT.

This clonotype was observed a few times. The DNA for the CDR3 is TGTGCCAGCAGCTTAGCGGCTAGCGGGGGGTTCCGCACAGATACGCAGTATTTT. Translation gives CASSLAASGGFRTDTQYF. This chain joins TRBV7-8 and TRBJ2-3, with 11 bases aligning to TRBD2. CDR3 length: 18 amino acids. From germline, CDR1 is SGHVS and CDR2 FQNEAQ. V shed 0 bases and J 1 base; nucleotides not matched to a gene: 6.

The chain has TRBV10-3 and TRBJ2-2, with 11 positions matching TRBD2. The junction had 4 bases not matched to a gene; V was cut back by 0 bases and J by 4 bases. CDR1 is ENHRY, CDR2 SYGVKD, per germline. The CDR3 sequence is 17 residues long. The CDR3 sequence: CAISESTSGSGTGELFF. The CDR3 region has the DNA TGTGCCATCAGTGAGTCAACTAGCGGGAGTGGCACCGGGGAGCTGTTTTTT.